The sequence of this TCR beta chain was determined in a study of molecular identifiers for immune sequencing clone quantification. This clonotype appeared many times. CDR1 and CDR2 from the germline V gene are MDHEN and SYDVKM. The V and J ends lost 1 base and 3 bases respectively, with 24 bases between them. CDR3 length: 19 residues. Both previously described methods and listed TCR primers were employed to make bulk TCR libraries. TCRdb re-analysed the PCR reads in MiXCR, keeping a single row per CDR3 protein. Of fewer than 70,000 distinct CDR3 sequences listed, roughly 20% are singletons. Sorted naive CD8 T cells were those defined as CD8+CD4-CCR7+CD45RA+.

This chain links TRBV28 with TRBJ1-1; TRBD1 might be the D (5 bases). The TCR was taken from a human donor in good health. Some libraries in this study had Jurkat cell RNA spiked in. The specimen sequenced was naive CD8+ T cells from blood, with Jurkat cell RNA spiked in. Documented subset: FACS-sorted CD8+CD4-CCR7+CD45RA+ naive T cells. The CDR3 loop is CASSLFFGAAGSGYTEAFF. Written as DNA, the CDR3 is TGTGCCAGCAGTTTATTTTTCGGGGCGGCAGGGAGTGGGTACACTGAAGCTTTCTTT.